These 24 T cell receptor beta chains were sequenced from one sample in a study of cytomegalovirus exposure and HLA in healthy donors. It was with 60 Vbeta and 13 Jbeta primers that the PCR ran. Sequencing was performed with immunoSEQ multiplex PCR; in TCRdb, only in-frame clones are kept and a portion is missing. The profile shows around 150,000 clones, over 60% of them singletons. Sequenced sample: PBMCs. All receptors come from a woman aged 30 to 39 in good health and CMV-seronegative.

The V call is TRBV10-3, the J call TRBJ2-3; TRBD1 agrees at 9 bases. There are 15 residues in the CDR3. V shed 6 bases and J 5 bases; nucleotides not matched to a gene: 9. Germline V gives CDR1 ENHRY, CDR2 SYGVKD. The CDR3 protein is CAIREGTGRRDTQYF. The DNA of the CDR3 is TGTGCCATCAGGGAGGGGACAGGGAGGAGAGATACGCAGTATTTT.

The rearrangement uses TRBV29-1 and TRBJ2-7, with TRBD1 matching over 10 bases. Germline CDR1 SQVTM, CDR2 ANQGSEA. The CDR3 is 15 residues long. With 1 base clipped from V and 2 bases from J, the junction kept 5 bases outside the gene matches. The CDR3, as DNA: TGCAGCGTTGAAGGAACGGGGACAGGGGCCTACGAGCAGTACTTC. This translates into CSVEGTGTGAYEQYF.

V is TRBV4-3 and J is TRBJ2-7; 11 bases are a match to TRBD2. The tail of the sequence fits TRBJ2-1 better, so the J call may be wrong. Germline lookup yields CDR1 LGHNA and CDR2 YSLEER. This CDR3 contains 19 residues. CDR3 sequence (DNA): TGCGCCAGCAGCCAGTGGCTTAGCGGGGGGGAAAGCTCCTACAATGAGCAGTTCTTC. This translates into CASSQWLSGGESSYNEQFF.

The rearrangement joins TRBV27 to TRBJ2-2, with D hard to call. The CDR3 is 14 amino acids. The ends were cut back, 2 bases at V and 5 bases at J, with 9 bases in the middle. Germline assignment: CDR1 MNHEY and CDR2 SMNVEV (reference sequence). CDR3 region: CASSLAWRTGELFF. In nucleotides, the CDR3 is TGTGCCAGCAGTTTAGCCTGGCGGACCGGGGAGCTGTTTTTT.

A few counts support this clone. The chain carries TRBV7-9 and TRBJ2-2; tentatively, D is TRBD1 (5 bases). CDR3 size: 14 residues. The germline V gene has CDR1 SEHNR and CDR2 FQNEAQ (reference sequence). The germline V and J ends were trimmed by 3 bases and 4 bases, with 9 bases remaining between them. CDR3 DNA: TGTGCCAGCAGCTTGCAGGGTTTCACCGGGGAGCTGTTTTTT. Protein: CASSLQGFTGELFF.

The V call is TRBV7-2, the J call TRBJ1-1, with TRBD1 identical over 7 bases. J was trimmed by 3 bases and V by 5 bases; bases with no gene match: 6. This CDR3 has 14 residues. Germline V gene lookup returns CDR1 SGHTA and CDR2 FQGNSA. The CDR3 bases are TGTGCCAGCAGCGTCCCACAGGGGTACACTGAAGCTTTCTTT. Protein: CASSVPQGYTEAFF.

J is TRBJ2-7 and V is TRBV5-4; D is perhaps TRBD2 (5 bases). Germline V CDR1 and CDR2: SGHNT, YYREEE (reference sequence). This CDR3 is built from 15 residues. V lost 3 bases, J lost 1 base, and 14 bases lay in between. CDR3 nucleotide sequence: TGTGCCAGCAGCTGGGCGGGCAGTTTGTCCTACGAGCAGTACTTC. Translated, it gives CASSWAGSLSYEQYF.

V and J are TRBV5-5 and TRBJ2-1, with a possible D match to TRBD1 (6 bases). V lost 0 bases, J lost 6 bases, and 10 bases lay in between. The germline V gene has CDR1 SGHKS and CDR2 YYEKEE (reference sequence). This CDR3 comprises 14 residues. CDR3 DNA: TGTGCCAGCAGCTTGGTAGGGGGTTTCAATGAGCAGTTCTTC. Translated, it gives CASSLVGGFNEQFF.

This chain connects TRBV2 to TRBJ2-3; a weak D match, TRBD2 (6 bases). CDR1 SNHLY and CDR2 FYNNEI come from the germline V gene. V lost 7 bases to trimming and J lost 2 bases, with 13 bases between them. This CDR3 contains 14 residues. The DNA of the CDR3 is TGTGCCAGCACCTGGGACTCCAACACAGATACGCAGTATTTT. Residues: CASTWDSNTDTQYF.

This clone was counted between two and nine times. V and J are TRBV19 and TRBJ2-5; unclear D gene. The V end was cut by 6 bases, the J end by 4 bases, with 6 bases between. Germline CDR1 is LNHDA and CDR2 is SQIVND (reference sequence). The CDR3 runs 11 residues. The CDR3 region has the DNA TGTGCCAGTAGCAGAGGAGAGACCCAGTACTTC. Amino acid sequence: CASSRGETQYF.

CDR3 sequence reads: CASSHTQGSPGPQHF. The CDR3, as DNA: TGTGCCAGCAGTCACACACAGGGTTCCCCGGGACCCCAGCATTTT. The chain carries TRBV27 and TRBJ1-5, with D perhaps TRBD1 (6 bases). The V end lost 5 bases, the J end lost 10 bases, and 21 bases lay between the germline ends. Germline V gene lookup returns CDR1 MNHEY and CDR2 SMNVEV (reference sequence). The CDR3 consists of 15 residues.

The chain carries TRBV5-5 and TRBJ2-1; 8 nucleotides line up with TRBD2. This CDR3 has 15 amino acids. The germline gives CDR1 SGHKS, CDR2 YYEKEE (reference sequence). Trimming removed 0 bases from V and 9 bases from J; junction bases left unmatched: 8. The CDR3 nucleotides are TGTGCCAGCAGCTTGGTGGGGCTGGCGGGGGGTGAGCAGTTCTTC. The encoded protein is CASSLVGLAGGEQFF. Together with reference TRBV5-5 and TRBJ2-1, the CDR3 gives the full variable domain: DAGVTQSPTHLIKTRGQQVTLRCSPISGHKSVSWYQQVLGQGPQFIFQYYEKEERGRGNFPDRFSARQFPNYSSELNVNALLLGDSALYLCASSLVGLAGGEQFFGPGTRLTVL.

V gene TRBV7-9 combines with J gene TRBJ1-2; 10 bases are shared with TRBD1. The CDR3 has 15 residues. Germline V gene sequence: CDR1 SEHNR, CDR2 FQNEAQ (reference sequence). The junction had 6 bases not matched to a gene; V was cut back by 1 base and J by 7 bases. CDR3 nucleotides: TGTGCCAGCAGCTTAGGGACAGGGGGTTTGTTTGGCTACACCTTC. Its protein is CASSLGTGGLFGYTF.

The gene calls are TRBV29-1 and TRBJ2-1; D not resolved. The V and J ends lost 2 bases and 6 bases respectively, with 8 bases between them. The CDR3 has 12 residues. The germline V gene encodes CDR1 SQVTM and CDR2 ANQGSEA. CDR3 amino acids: CSVELFGNEQFF. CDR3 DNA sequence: TGCAGCGTTGAACTTTTCGGCAATGAGCAGTTCTTC.

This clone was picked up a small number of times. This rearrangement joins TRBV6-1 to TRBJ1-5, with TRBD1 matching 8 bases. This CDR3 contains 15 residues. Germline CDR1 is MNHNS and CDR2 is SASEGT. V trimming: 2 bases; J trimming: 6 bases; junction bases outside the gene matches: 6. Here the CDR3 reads CASSESSGGVQPQHF. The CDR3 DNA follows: TGTGCCAGCAGTGAATCGTCAGGGGGCGTTCAGCCCCAGCATTTT.

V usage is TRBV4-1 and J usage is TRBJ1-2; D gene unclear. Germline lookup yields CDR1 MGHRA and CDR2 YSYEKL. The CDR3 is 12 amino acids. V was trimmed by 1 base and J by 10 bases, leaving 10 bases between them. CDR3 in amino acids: CASSQVSQDYTF. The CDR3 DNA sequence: TGCGCCAGCAGCCAAGTCAGCCAGGACTACACCTTC.

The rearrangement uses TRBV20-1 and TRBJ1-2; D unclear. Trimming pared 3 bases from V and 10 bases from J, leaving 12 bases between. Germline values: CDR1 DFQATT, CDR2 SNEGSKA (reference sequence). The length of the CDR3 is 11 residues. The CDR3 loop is CSARSDTYYTF. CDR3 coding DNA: TGCAGTGCTAGGTCTGACACGTACTACACCTTC.

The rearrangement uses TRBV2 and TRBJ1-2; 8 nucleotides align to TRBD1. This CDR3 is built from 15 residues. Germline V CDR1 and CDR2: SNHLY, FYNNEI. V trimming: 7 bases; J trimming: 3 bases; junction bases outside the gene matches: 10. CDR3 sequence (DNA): TGTGCCAGCATGAGAGCAGGGGGCGCTGACTATGGCTACACCTTC. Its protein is CASMRAGGADYGYTF.

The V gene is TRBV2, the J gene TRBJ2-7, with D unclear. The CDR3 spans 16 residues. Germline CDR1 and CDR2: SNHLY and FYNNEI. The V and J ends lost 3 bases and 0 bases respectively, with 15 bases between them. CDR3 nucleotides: TGTGCCAGCAGTGATGCGGCAGATAGGAGCTCCTACGAGCAGTACTTC. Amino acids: CASSDAADRSSYEQYF.

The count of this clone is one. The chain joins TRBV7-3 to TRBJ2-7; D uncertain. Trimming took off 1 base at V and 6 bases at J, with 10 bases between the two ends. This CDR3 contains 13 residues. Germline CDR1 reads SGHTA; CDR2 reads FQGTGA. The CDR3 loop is CASSLRSTSEQYF. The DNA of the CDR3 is TGTGCCAGCAGCTTAAGATCGACATCCGAGCAGTACTTC.

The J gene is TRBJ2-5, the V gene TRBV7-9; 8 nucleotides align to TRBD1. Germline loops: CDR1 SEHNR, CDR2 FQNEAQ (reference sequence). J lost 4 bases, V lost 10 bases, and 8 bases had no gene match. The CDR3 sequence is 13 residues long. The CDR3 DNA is TGTGCCACCAGGGGGCAGGGTCGAGAGACCCAGTACTTC. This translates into CATRGQGRETQYF.

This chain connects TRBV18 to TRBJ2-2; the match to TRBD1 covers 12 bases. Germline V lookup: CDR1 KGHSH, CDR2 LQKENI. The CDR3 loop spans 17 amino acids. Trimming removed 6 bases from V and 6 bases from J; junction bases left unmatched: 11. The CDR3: CASSPQTGTGGSGELFF. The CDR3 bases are TGTGCCAGCTCCCCCCAGACCGGGACAGGGGGCTCCGGGGAGCTGTTTTTT.

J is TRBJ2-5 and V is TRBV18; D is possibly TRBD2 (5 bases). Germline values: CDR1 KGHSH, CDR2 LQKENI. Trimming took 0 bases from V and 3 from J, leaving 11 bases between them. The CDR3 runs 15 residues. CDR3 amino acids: CASSPPAGAEETQYF. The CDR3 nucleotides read TGTGCCAGCTCACCACCCGCGGGCGCAGAAGAGACCCAGTACTTC. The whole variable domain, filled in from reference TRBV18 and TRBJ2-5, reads NAGVMQNPRHLVRRRGQEARLRCSPMKGHSHVYWYRQLPEEGLKFMVYLQKENIIDESGMPKERFSAEFPKEGPSILRIQQVVRGDSAAYFCASSPPAGAEETQYFGPGTRLLVL.

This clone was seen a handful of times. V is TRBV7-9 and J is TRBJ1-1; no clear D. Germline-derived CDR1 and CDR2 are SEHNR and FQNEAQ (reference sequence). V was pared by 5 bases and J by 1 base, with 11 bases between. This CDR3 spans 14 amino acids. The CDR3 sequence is CASSVQAPNTEAFF. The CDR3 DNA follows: TGTGCCAGCAGCGTGCAGGCGCCGAACACTGAAGCTTTCTTT.